This TCR beta chain emerged from a study of cytomegalovirus exposure and HLA in healthy donors. The CDR3 loop spans 16 amino acids. On this clone: Its antigen is unknown.

PCR was performed using 60 Vbeta and 13 Jbeta primers. This table comes from immunoSEQ multiplex PCR, and its TCRdb copy is limited to in-frame clones, with some not included. Seen here are more than 100,000 clones, around 83% observed once, and the top ten hold about 8.1%. When sampled, the donors appeared nominally healthy, though they likely had unrecorded immune exposures. Study conclusions and caveats: The study labeled 150 or so TCR beta chains cytomegalovirus-associated.

Sequencing input: PBMCs. J is TRBJ2-1 and V is TRBV21-1; TRBD1, as called in the table, went unchecked against the DNA. TRBV21-1 is a listed pseudogene. This TCR was sampled from a woman between 45 and 65 years old in good health and CMV-seropositive. CDR3 nucleotides: TGTGCCAGCAGCAAAGTGGAGGGGGCGCGATACAATGAGCAGTTCTTC. Amino acid sequence: CASSKVEGARYNEQFF.